These 21 T cell receptor beta chains came from one sample sequenced in a study of T-cell memory formation after mild COVID-19. TCRdb redid the calling of the 5' RACE reads with MiXCR, one entry per CDR3 protein. This repertoire shows about 12,000 distinct CDR3 sequences, approximately 15% found once; its top ten account for 55%. Material for sequencing was PBMCs or a T cell subset sorted from them (not recorded which). All receptors derive from a man aged 18 to 29 who had mild COVID-19 (a few samples of this study predate the infection). Cell type and time point are not known.

V usage is TRBV6-2 or TRBV6-3 and J usage is TRBJ2-3; D remains ambiguous. Germline CDR1 MNHEY, CDR2 SVGEGT. CDR3 length: 11 amino acids. Trimming removed 5 bases at V and 6 bases at J, with 6 bases between. Written as DNA, the CDR3 is TGTGCCAGCAGTCGATTCGATACGCAGTATTTT. It encodes CASSRFDTQYF.

As to this clonotype: One end of the junction fails to match germline, which may point to a read error. The chain joins TRBV7-8 to TRBJ2-3, with D possibly TRBD2 on 5 matching bases. Germline assignment: CDR1 SGHVS and CDR2 FQNEAQ. The CDR3 totals 18 residues. The CDR3 DNA follows: TGTGCCAGCAGCTTAGGCCCCCCAGGCGGGCGATACACAGATACGAAGTATTTT. Amino acids: CASSLGPPGGRYTDTKYF.

This clonotype has ten or more counts. The J gene is TRBJ2-5, the V gene TRBV5-1, with 7 nucleotides matching TRBD1. Germline V lookup: CDR1 SGHRS, CDR2 YFSETQ. The CDR3 is 17 amino acids. V lost 0 bases and J lost 0; bases outside the gene matches: 8. CDR3 loop: CASSLALRGLHQETQYF. The CDR3 coding sequence is TGCGCCAGCAGCTTGGCCTTGAGGGGGCTACACCAAGAGACCCAGTACTTC.

The CDR3 reads CASSDPGQGSNEQFF. The DNA of the CDR3 is TGTGCCAGCAGCGACCCGGGACAGGGAAGCAATGAGCAGTTCTTC. The gene calls are TRBV5-6 and TRBJ2-1, with TRBD1 identical over 9 bases. Germline-derived CDR1 and CDR2 are SGHDT and YYEEEE. V lost 4 bases and J lost 6; bases outside the gene matches: 8. The CDR3 runs to 15 residues. Combining the CDR3 with reference TRBV5-6 and TRBJ2-1 gives the whole variable domain DAGVTQSPTHLIKTRGQQVTLRCSPKSGHDTVSWYQQALGQGPQFIFQYYEEEERQRGNFPDRFSGHQFPNYSSELNVNALLLGDSALYLCASSDPGQGSNEQFFGPGTRLTVL.

This clonotype was observed many times. The rearrangement joins TRBV6-2 or TRBV6-3 to TRBJ2-3; 8 bases match TRBD2. The CDR3 is made up of 15 amino acids. The germline CDR1 and CDR2 sequences are MNHEY and SVGEGT. Trimming at V came to 2 bases and at J to 8 bases, leaving 9 bases not matched to a gene. The DNA for the CDR3 is TGTGCCAGCAGTTACGACGGGGGGGCCGTCCGTACGCAGTATTTT. Translation: CASSYDGGAVRTQYF.

The table lists this clonotype with a few counts. CDR3 sequence (DNA): TGTGCCATCTCAAGCGGGTACACTGAAGCTTTCTTT. Protein product: CAISSGYTEAFF. The J gene is TRBJ1-1, the V gene TRBV6-2 or TRBV6-3; D is unresolved. CDR3 length: 12 amino acids. The V gene lost 10 bases and the J gene lost 3 bases, with 12 bases spanning the gap. Germline V lookup: CDR1 MNHEY, CDR2 SVGEGT.

V gene TRBV7-8 combines with J gene TRBJ1-3; the D is unclear. Germline V gene sequence: CDR1 SGHVS, CDR2 FQNEAQ. The CDR3 totals 17 residues. The V end was cut by 7 bases, the J end by 0 bases, with 19 bases between. The CDR3 spells CASTWGGKGSSGNTIYF. The CDR3 nucleotides read TGTGCCAGCACGTGGGGAGGGAAAGGCTCCTCTGGAAACACCATATATTTT. Full variable domain (remainder filled in from reference TRBV7-8 and TRBJ1-3): GAGVSQSPRYKVAKRGQDVALRCDPISGHVSLFWYQQALGQGPEFLTYFQNEAQLDKSGLPSDRFFAERPEGSVSTLKIQRTQQEDSAVYLCASTWGGKGSSGNTIYFGEGSWLTVV.

This clonotype was counted many times. The chain employs TRBV18 and TRBJ2-7; D uncertain. The V gene lost 5 bases and the J gene lost 4 bases, with 6 bases spanning the gap. Germline V lookup: CDR1 KGHSH, CDR2 LQKENI. The CDR3 is 11 residues long. The CDR3 coding sequence is TGTGCCAGCTCATCTGATTACGAGCAGTACTTC. It yields the protein CASSSDYEQYF.

This clonotype was recorded at least ten times. The chain is built from TRBV10-2 and TRBJ2-1, with TRBD2 identical over 8 bases. Germline V CDR1 and CDR2: WSHSY, SAAADI. J was trimmed by 2 bases and V by 3 bases; bases with no gene match: 15. There are 19 residues in the CDR3. CDR3 residues: CASSDRAVPVAGPYNEQFF. The CDR3 region has the DNA TGCGCCAGCAGTGATAGAGCGGTCCCCGTAGCGGGGCCCTACAATGAGCAGTTCTTC.

This clonotype was seen more than once but under ten times. This chain joins TRBV6-6 and TRBJ1-6, with D hard to call. V lost 7 bases and J 6 bases, leaving 19 bases between the germline ends. Germline V gives CDR1 MNHNY, CDR2 SVGAGI (reference sequence). This CDR3 is 16 amino acids long. CDR3 bases: TGTGCCAGCACCCTAAAGGCCGGACTGTCTAATTCACCCCTCCACTTT. It specifies CASTLKAGLSNSPLHF.

This clonotype showed up many times. This chain joins TRBV28 and TRBJ2-3, with no clear D. Germline values: CDR1 MDHEN, CDR2 SYDVKM. CDR3 length: 14 residues. The V end lost 3 bases, the J end lost 5 bases, and 12 bases lay between the germline ends. The CDR3 spells CASSFFQLIDTQYF. The CDR3 DNA sequence: TGTGCCAGCAGTTTCTTCCAGTTGATAGATACGCAGTATTTT.

This clonotype was seen ten or more times. V is TRBV7-9 and J is TRBJ2-7; D possibly matches TRBD1 or TRBD2 (5 bases each). The CDR3 has 15 amino acids. Germline CDR1 SEHNR, CDR2 FQNEAQ (reference sequence). The germline V and J ends were trimmed by 5 bases and 3 bases, with 17 bases remaining between them. The CDR3 nucleotides read TGTGCCAGCAGCCCGGGACCTGGTTGGGACTACGAGCAGTACGTC. Its protein is CASSPGPGWDYEQYV.

This rearrangement joins TRBV10-2 to TRBJ1-2; D gene uncertain. Looked up from germline, CDR1 is WSHSY and CDR2 is SAAADI. This CDR3 is 12 amino acids long. Trimming removed 9 bases from V and 6 bases from J, with 14 bases in between. CDR3: CARSSGTHGYTF. DNA for the CDR3: TGCGCCAGATCCTCGGGCACACATGGCTACACCTTC.

This clonotype showed up many times. This sequence joins TRBV7-9 and TRBJ2-3; D may be TRBD2 (6 bases). The CDR3 extends over 16 amino acids. V shed 5 bases and J shed 4 bases, with 19 bases lying between them. Per germline, CDR1 SEHNR and CDR2 FQNEAQ (reference sequence). In DNA form, the CDR3 reads TGTGCCAGCAGCCCCCCGTTTCCGGGGGTCGCAGATACGCAGTATTTT. Translation: CASSPPFPGVADTQYF.

Ten or more counts support this clonotype. The V and J genes are TRBV5-1 and TRBJ2-7, with 7 nucleotides matching TRBD1. Per germline, CDR1 SGHRS and CDR2 YFSETQ. Trimming took 8 bases from V and 3 from J; bases not matched to a gene: 8. This CDR3 contains 13 residues. The DNA for the CDR3 is TGCGCCAGTAGAGGGACAGTAGACTACGAGCAGTACTTC. Translated, it gives CASRGTVDYEQYF. The variable domain in full, completed from reference TRBV5-1 and TRBJ2-7, reads KAGVTQTPRYLIKTRGQQVTLSCSPISGHRSVSWYQQTPGQGLQFLFEYFSETQRNKGNFPGRFSGRQFSNSRSEMNVSTLELGDSALYLCASRGTVDYEQYFGPGTRLTVT.

In this sample, this clonotype turned up many times. V gene TRBV12-3 or TRBV12-4 combines with J gene TRBJ1-1, with 9 positions matching TRBD1. Unmatched junction bases numbered 8, after V lost 6 bases and J lost 3 bases. CDR3 size: 15 residues. CDR3: CASSPRDRVYTEAFF. The CDR3 bases are TGTGCCAGCAGCCCGAGGGACAGGGTGTACACTGAAGCTTTCTTT.

This clonotype showed up just a few times. The chain joins TRBV25-1 to TRBJ1-4; 9 nucleotides align to TRBD1. With V trimmed by 5 bases and J by 5 bases, 6 bases remained unmatched. This CDR3 region has 15 residues. CDR1 MGHDK and CDR2 SYGVNS come from the germline V gene. DNA for the CDR3: TGTGCCAGCAGTCCGTGGACAGGGGTCAATGAAAAACTGTTTTTT. Amino acids: CASSPWTGVNEKLFF.

V usage is TRBV7-6 and J usage is TRBJ2-3; 8 nucleotides line up with TRBD2. Germline CDR1 and CDR2: SGHVS and FNYEAQ. This CDR3 has 15 residues. The trim removed 1 base at V and 4 bases at J, leaving 4 bases unmatched. CDR3 bases: TGTGCCAGCAGCTTAGAGGCTAGCGGGCCAGATACGCAGTATTTT. It specifies CASSLEASGPDTQYF.

This clonotype was seen ten or more times. This CDR3 reads CASSQDSPLEPDTQYF. Here the CDR3 DNA reads TGTGCCAGCAGCCAAGATTCTCCGCTAGAGCCAGATACGCAGTATTTT. The V and J genes are TRBV4-2 and TRBJ2-3; no definite D call. The germline V gene encodes CDR1 LGHNA and CDR2 YNFKEQ. The CDR3 is made up of 16 amino acids. Trimming took 0 bases from V and 4 from J, leaving 14 bases between them.

The chain combines TRBV5-5 with TRBJ1-1; 7 positions agree with TRBD1. CDR1 and CDR2 from the germline V gene are SGHKS and YYEKEE (reference sequence). Trimming at V came to 2 bases and at J to 11 bases, leaving 6 bases not matched to a gene. There are 12 residues in the CDR3. The CDR3 reads CASSLDRAFAFF. The CDR3 region has the DNA TGTGCCAGCAGCTTAGACAGGGCTTTCGCTTTCTTT.

This chain uses TRBV12-3 or TRBV12-4 with TRBJ2-2, with D perhaps TRBD1 or TRBD2 (5 bases each). Trimming took off 6 bases at V and 6 bases at J, with 11 bases between the two ends. The CDR3 sequence is 13 residues long. CDR3 residues: CASRGDGSGELFF. The CDR3, as DNA: TGTGCCAGCAGGGGGGACGGATCCGGGGAGCTGTTTTTT.